This TCR beta chain was observed in a study of blood T cell repertoires in COVID-19 (dated by TCRdb to 2018 to 2021). For the study in its entirety: Samples covering the acute and convalescent phases of COVID-19 were provided by collaborators in the United States, Italy and Spain. The material from the prospective study consisted of cDNA or gDNA derived from T cells, B-cell-depleted T cells, or PBMCs. Deeply sampled blood TCRbeta repertoires from subjects exposed to, actively infected with, or recovered from COVID-19 were included in the dataset. The repertoires were made available in a free public database intended to serve as a resource for research on the immune response to SARS-CoV-2. Samples were obtained from the ongoing ImmuneRACE study (first 160 participants) and from over 1,000 subjects provided by 6 global collaborators. Sample metadata almost always included a de-identified subject ID, COVID-19 status, age in years and sex. Where available, HLA class I and class II types were obtained from metadata supplied by the sample provider rather than from assay-based typing.

Broad study findings and their caveats: The amount of clinical and demographic metadata varied by source and participant and was provided uncurated.

Points on this clone: Its antigen is not yet known. No base-level quality is on record; no much larger clone is a single base apart.

TCRbeta CDR3 regions were amplified from genomic DNA by means of the immunoSEQ Assay, a bias-controlled multiplex PCR. Under the source paper's analysis protocol: The number of nucleated cells in each sample was estimated by amplification of reference gene primers within the assay. To quantify the absolute abundance of each unique TCRbeta CDR3 rearrangement, sequence reads were collapsed and filtered. For each sample, productive Simpson clonality was calculated as the square root of Simpson's diversity index over productive rearrangements. TCRdb limited this immuneACCESS table to in-frame rearrangements with V and J called. A share of clones is missing; checked studies link under half to unresolved V genes, and the rest is unexplained. V and J calls and clone size come straight from that table; D and trimming were deduced from the DNA. The sample yields over 250,000 clones; less than 90% were counted once. The top ten clones comprise around 3% of the sample.

Enrolling through a virtual design, the prospective study's participants ranged in age from roughly 18 to 100 years and lived across 24 United States geographic areas. In the prospective study, participants were assigned to cohorts based on the clinical history participants reported in a screening survey and a study questionnaire. Recovered participants in ImmuneRACE Cohort 3 were defined by two consecutive negative NP/OP PCR tests, clearance by a healthcare professional, or resolution of symptoms. Mobile phlebotomists in the prospective study collected whole blood, serum and a nasopharyngeal or oropharyngeal swab from every participant. Over a roughly 2-month period, participants in the prospective study had the option of providing additional blood draws and questionnaires. Before DNA extraction, prospective study blood samples were shipped either frozen or at room temperature. According to the germline V gene, CDR1 reads MNHEY and CDR2 reads SVGAGI. From V the trimming removes 4 bases and from J it removes 7 bases, while the gene matches leave 4 bases of the junction unaccounted for. The CDR3 runs 15 amino acids, cysteine and phenylalanine included. This entry keeps only the CDR3 DNA: 45 bases, framed from base 1.

The TCR originated in a woman between 50 and 59 years old who had recovered from COVID-19. The chain is assembled from TRBV6-5 and TRBJ1-6, with 10 bases in between that match TRBD1. Sequenced: PBMCs or T cells enriched from blood (not recorded which). The DNA reads TGTGCCAGCAGTTTCGGACAGGGGGGGAATTCACCCCTCCACTTT. It translates as CASSFGQGGNSPLHF.